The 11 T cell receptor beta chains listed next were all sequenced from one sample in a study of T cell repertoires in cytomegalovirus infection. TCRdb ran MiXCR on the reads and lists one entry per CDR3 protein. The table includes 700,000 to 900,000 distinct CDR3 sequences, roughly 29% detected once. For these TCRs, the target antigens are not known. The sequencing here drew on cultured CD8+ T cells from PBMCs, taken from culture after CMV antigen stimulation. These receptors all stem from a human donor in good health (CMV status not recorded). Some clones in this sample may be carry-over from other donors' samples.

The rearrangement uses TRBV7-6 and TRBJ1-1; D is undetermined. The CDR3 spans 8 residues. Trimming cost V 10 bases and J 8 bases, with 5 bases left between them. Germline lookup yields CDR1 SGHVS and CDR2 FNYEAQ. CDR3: CAIKEAFF. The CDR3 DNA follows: TGTGCCATCAAGGAAGCTTTCTTT.

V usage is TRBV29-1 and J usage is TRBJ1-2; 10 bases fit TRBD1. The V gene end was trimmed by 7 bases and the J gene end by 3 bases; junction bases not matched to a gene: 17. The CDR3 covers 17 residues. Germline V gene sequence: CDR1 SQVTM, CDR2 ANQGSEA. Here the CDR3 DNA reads TGCAGCGCTCCGACACCGGGACAGGGGCCCCGCTACTATGGCTACACCTTC. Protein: CSAPTPGQGPRYYGYTF.

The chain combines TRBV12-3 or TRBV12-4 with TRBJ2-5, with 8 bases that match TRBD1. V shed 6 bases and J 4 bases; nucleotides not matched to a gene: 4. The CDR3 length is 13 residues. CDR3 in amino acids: CASRPGGGETQYF. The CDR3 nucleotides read TGTGCCAGCAGGCCAGGGGGCGGAGAGACCCAGTACTTC.

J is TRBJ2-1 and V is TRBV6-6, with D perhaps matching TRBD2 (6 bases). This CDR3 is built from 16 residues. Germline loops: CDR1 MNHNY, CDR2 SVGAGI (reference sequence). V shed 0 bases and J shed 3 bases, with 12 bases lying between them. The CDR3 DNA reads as TGTGCCAGCAGTTACTCGTGGGGGGAAAGCTACAATGAGCAGTTCTTC. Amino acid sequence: CASSYSWGESYNEQFF.

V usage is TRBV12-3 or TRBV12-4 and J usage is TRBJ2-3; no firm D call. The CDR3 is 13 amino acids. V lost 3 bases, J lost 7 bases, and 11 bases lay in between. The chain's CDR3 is CASSLDPSNTQYF. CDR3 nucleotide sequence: TGTGCCAGCAGTTTGGACCCAAGCAATACGCAGTATTTT.

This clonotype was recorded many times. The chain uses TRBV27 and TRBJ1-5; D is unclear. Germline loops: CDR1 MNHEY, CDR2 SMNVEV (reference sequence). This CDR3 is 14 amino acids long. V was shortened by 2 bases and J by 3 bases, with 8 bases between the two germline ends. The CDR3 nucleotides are TGTGCCAGCAGTTTAGGGCAGGACAATCAGCCCCAGCATTTT. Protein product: CASSLGQDNQPQHF.

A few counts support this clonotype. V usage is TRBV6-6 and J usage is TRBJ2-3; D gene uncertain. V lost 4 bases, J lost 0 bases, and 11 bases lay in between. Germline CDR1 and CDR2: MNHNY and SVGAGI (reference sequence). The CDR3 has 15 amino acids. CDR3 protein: CASSFLNPSTDTQYF. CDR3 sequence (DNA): TGTGCCAGCAGTTTCTTGAATCCTAGCACAGATACGCAGTATTTT.

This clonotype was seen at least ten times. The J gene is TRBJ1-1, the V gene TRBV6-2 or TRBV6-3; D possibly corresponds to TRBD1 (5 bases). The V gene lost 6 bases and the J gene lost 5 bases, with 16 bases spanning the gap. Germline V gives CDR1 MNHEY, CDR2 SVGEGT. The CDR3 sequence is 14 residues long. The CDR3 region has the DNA TGTGCCAGCAGGAAACTACAGGTCCGGACTGAAGCTTTCTTT. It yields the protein CASRKLQVRTEAFF.

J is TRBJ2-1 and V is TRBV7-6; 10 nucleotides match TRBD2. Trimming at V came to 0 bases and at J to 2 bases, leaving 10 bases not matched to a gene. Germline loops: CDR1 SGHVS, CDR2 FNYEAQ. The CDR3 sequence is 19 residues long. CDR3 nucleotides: TGTGCCAGCAGCTTAGCGCTAACCATAGCGGGGGGACCCTACAATGAGCAGTTCTTC. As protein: CASSLALTIAGGPYNEQFF.

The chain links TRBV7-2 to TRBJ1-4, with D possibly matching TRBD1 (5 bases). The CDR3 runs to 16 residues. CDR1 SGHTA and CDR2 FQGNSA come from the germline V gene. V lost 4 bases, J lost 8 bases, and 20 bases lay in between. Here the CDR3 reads CASSSSGGGLREKLFF. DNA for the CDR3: TGTGCCAGCAGCTCCTCTGGTGGGGGGTTGAGGGAAAAACTGTTTTTT.

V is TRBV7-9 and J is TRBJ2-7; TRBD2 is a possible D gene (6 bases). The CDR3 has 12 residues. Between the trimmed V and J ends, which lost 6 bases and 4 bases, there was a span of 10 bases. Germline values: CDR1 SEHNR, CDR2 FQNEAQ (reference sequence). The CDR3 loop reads CASSWGEYEQYF. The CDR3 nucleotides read TGTGCCAGCAGTTGGGGGGAATACGAGCAGTACTTC. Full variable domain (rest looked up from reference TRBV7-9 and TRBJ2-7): DTGVSQNPRHKITKRGQNVTFRCDPISEHNRLYWYRQTLGQGPEFLTYFQNEAQLEKSRLLSDRFSAERPKGSFSTLEIQRTEQGDSAMYLCASSWGEYEQYFGPGTRLTVT.